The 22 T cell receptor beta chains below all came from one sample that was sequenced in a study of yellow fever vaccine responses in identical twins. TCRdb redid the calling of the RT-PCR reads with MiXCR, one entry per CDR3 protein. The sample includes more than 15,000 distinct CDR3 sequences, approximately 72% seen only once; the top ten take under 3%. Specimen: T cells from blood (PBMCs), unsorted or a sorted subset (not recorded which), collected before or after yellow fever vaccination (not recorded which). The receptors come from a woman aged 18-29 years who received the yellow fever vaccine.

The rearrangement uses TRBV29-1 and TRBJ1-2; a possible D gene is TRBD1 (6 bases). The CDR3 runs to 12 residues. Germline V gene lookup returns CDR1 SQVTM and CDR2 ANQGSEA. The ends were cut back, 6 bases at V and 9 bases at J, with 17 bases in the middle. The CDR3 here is CSVNTGSGRYTF. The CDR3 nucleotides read TGCAGCGTCAATACAGGGTCCGGGCGCTACACCTTC.

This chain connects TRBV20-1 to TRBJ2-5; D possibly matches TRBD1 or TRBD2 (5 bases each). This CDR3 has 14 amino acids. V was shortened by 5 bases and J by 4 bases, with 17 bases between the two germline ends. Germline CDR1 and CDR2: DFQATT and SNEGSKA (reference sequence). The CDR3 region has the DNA TGCAGTGCTGTTGACAGCTGGAGGACAGAGACCCAGTACTTC. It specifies CSAVDSWRTETQYF.

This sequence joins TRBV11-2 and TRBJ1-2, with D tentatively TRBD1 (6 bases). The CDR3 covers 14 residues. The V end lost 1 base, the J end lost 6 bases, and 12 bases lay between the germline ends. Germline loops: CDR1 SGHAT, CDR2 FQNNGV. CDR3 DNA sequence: TGTGCCAGCAGCTTAGGGAGGACAGCCCATGGCTACACCTTC. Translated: CASSLGRTAHGYTF.

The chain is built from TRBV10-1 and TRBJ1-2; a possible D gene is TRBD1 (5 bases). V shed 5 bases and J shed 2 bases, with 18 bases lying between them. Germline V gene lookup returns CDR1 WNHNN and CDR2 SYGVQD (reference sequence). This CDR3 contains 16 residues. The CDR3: CASSNRDPFNNYGYTF. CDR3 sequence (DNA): TGCGCCAGCAGTAATCGGGACCCCTTTAACAACTATGGCTACACCTTC.

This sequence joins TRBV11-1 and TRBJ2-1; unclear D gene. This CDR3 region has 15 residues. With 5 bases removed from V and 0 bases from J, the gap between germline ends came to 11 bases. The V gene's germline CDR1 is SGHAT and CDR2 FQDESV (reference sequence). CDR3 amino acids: CASSPGRSSYNEQFF. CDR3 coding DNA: TGTGCCAGCAGCCCCGGACGGAGCTCCTACAATGAGCAGTTCTTC. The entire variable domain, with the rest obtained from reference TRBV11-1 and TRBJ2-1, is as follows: EAEVAQSPRYKITEKSQAVAFWCDPISGHATLYWYRQILGQGPELLVQFQDESVVDDSQLPKDRFSAERLKGVDSTLKIQPAELGDSAMYLCASSPGRSSYNEQFFGPGTRLTVL.

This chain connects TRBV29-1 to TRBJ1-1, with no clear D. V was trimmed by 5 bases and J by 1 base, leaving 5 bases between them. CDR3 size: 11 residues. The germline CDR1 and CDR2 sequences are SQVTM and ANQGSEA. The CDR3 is CSVNWNTEAFF. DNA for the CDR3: TGCAGCGTTAACTGGAACACTGAAGCTTTCTTT. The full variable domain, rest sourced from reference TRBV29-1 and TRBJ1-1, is SAVISQKPSRDICQRGTSLTIQCQVDSQVTMMFWYRQQPGQSLTLIATANQGSEATYESGFVIDKFPISRPNLTFSTLTVSNMSPEDSSIYLCSVNWNTEAFFGQGTRLTVV.

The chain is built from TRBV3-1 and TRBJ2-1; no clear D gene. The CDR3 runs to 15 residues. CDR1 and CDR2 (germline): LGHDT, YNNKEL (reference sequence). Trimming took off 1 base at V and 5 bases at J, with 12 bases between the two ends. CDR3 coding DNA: TGTGCCAGCAGCCAAGCGGCCACCAGGAACAATGAGCAGTTCTTC. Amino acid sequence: CASSQAATRNNEQFF.

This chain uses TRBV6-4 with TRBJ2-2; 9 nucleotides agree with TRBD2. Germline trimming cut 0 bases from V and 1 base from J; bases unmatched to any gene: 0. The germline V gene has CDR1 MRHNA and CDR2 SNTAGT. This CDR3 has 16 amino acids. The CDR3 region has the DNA TGTGCCAGCAGTGACTCACTAGCGGGGAACACCGGGGAGCTGTTTTTT. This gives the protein CASSDSLAGNTGELFF.

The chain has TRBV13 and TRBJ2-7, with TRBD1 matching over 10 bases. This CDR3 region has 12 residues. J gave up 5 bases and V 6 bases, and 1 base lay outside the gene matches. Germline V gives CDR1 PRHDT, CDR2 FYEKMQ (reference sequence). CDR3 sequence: CASRDRGNEQYF. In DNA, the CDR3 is TGTGCCAGCAGGGACAGGGGGAACGAGCAGTACTTC.

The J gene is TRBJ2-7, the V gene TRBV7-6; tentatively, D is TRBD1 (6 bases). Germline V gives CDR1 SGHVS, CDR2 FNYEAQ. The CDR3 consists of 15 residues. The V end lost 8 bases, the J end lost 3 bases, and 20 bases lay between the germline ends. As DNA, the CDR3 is TGTGCCAGCCAGGCCAGTTTCCAGGGGAACTACGAGCAGTACTTC. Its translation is CASQASFQGNYEQYF.

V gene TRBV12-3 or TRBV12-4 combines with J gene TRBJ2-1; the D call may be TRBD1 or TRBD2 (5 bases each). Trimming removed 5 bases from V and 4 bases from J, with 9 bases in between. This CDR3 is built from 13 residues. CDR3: CASSPGPYNEQFF. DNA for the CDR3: TGTGCCAGCAGTCCGGGACCTTACAATGAGCAGTTCTTC.

CDR3 amino acids: CASSWGDNTGELFF. In DNA form, the CDR3 reads TGTGCCAGCAGTTGGGGAGATAACACCGGGGAGCTGTTTTTT. The chain uses TRBV6-2 or TRBV6-3 and TRBJ2-2, with D perhaps TRBD2 (5 bases). The CDR3 runs to 14 residues. Trimming cost V 4 bases and J 2 bases, with 8 bases left between them. The germline gives CDR1 MNHEY, CDR2 SVGEGT.

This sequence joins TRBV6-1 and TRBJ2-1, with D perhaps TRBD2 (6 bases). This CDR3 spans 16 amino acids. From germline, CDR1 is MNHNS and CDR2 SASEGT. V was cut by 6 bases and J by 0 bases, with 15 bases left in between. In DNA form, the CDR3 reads TGTGCCAGCAGGGCAGAGGGAGGAAGCTCCTACAATGAGCAGTTCTTC. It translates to CASRAEGGSSYNEQFF.

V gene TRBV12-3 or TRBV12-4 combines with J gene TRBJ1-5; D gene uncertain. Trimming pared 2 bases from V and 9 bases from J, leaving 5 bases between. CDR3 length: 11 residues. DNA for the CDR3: TGTGCCAGCAGTTTAAACGGGCCCCAGCATTTT. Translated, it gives CASSLNGPQHF.

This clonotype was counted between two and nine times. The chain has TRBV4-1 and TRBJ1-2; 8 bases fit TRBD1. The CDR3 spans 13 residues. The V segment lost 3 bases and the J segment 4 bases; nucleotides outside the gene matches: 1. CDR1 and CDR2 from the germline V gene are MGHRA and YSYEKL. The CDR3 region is CASSQGTGYGYTF. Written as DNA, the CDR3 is TGCGCCAGCAGCCAGGGGACAGGCTATGGCTACACCTTC.

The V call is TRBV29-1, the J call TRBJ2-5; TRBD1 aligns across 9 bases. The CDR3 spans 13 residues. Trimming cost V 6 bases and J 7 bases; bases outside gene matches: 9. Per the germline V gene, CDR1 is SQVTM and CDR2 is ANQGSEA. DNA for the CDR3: TGCAGCGTGATTACAGGGGGCGAGGGGACCCAGTACTTC. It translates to CSVITGGEGTQYF.

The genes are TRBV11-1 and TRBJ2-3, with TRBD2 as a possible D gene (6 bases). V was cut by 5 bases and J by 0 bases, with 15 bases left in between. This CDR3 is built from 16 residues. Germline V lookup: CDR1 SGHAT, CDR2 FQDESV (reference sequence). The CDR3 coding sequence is TGTGCCAGCAGCACCCCCGGGGGTAGAAGCACAGATACGCAGTATTTT. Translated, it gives CASSTPGGRSTDTQYF.

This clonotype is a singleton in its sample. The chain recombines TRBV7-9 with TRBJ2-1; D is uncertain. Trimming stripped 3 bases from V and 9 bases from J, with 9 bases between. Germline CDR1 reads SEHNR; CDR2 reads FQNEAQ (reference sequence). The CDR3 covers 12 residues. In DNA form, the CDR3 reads TGTGCCAGCAGCTTTTCCGGCGGTGAGCAGTTCTTC. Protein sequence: CASSFSGGEQFF.

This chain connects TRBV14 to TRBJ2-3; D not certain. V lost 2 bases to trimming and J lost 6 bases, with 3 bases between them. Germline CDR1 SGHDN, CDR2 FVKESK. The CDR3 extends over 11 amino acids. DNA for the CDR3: TGTGCCAGCAGCCAATTGGATACGCAGTATTTT. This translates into CASSQLDTQYF.

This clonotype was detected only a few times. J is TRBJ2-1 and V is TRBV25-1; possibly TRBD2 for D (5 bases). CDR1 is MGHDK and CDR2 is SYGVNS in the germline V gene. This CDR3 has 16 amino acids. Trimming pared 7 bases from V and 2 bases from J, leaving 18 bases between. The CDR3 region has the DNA TGTGCCAGCAAAAGACCCGGGAAAGGGCCCTACAATGAGCAGTTCTTC. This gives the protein CASKRPGKGPYNEQFF.

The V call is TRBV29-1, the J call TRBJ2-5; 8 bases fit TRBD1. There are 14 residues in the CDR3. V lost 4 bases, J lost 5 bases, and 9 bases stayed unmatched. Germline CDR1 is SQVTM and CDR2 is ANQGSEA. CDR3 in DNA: TGCAGCGTTGTAGCAGGGGGCATATTGGAGACCCAGTACTTC. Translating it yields CSVVAGGILETQYF.

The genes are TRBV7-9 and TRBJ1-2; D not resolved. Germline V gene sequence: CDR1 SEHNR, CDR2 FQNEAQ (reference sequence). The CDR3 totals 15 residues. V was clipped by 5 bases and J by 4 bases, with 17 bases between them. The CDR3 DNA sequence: TGTGCCAGCAGCCCACCCGGAGGGCAGCCCTATGGCTACACCTTC. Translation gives CASSPPGGQPYGYTF.